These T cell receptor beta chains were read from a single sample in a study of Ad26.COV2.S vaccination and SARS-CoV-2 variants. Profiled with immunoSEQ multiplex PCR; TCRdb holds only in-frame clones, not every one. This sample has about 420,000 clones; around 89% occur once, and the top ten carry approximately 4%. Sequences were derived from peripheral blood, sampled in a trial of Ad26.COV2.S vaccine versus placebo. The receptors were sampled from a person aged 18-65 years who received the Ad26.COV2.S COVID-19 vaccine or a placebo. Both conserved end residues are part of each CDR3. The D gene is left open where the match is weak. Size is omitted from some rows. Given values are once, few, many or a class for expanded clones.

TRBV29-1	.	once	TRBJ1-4	CSVPGASNEKLFF	TGCAGCGTACCTGGGGCCAGTAATGAAAAACTGTTTTTT
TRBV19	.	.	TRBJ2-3	CATAASGSDTQYF	TGTGCCACTGCCGCCTCAGGGTCAGATACGCAGTATTTT
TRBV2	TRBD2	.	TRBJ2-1	CASSAGLAGGYEQFF	TGTGCCAGCAGCGCCGGACTAGCGGGGGGGTATGAGCAGTTCTTC
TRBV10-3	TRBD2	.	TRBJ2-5	CAISGTSGGAQTQYF	TGTGCCATCAGTGGGACTAGCGGGGGGGCACAGACCCAGTACTTC
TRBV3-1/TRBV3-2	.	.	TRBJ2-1	CASSQAPTRDEQFF	TGTGCCAGCAGCCAAGCCCCCACACGGGATGAGCAGTTCTTC
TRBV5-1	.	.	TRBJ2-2	CASSLAMGGRTGELFF	TGCGCCAGCAGCTTGGCGATGGGGGGGCGGACCGGGGAGCTGTTTTTT
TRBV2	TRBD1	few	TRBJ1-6	CASSPYRGPNSPLHF	TGTGCCAGCAGTCCCTACAGGGGCCCAAATTCACCCCTCCACTTT
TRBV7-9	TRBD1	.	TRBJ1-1	CASSFGDSRGTEAFF	TGTGCCAGCAGCTTCGGGGACAGCCGAGGCACTGAAGCTTTCTTT
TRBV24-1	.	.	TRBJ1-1	CATSDRGLDTEAFF	TGTGCCACCAGTGATCGCGGACTGGACACTGAAGCTTTCTTT
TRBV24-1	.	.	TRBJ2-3	CATSDAGWQGGDTQYF	TGTGCCACCAGTGACGCCGGTTGGCAGGGGGGAGATACGCAGTATTTT
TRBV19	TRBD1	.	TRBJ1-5	CASSHGQGDRQPQHF	TGTGCCAGTAGTCACGGACAGGGGGATCGCCAGCCCCAGCATTTT
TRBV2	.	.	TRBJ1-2	CASDNPWGTYGYTF	TGTGCCAGCGACAACCCGTGGGGCACCTATGGCTACACCTTC
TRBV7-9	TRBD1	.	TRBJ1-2	CASKTTGSNYGYTF	TGTGCCAGCAAGACGACAGGGTCTAACTATGGCTACACCTTC
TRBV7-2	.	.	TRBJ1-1	CASSLDLIDPAFF	TGTGCCAGCAGCTTAGATTTAATAGATCCGGCTTTCTTT
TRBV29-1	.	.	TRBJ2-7	CSVEDIAYEQYF	TGCAGCGTTGAAGACATCGCCTACGAGCAGTACTTC
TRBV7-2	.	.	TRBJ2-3	CASSLAGQETRTDTQYF	TGTGCCAGCAGCTTAGCTGGCCAGGAGACCCGCACAGATACGCAGTATTTT
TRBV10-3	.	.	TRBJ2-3	CAISESTRGGTDTQYF	TGTGCCATCAGTGAGTCGACTCGGGGCGGAACAGATACGCAGTATTTT
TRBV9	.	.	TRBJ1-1	CASSAEQGGSDTEAFF	TGTGCCAGCAGCGCCGAACAGGGCGGGAGTGACACTGAAGCTTTCTTT
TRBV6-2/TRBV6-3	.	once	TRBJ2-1	CASSHRAQGPIEQFF	TGTGCCAGCAGCCACCGAGCGCAGGGTCCGATTGAGCAGTTCTTC
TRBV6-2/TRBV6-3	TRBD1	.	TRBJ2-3	CASSYGTGLADTQYF	TGTGCCAGCAGTTACGGGACAGGGCTCGCAGATACGCAGTATTTT
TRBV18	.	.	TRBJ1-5	CASSPPPVSNQPQHF	TGTGCCAGCTCACCGCCGCCAGTTAGCAATCAGCCCCAGCATTTT
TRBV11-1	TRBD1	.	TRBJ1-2	CASSLAGDSSYGYTF	TGTGCCAGCAGCTTAGCTGGGGACAGTTCCTATGGCTACACCTTC
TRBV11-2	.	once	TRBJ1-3	CASSPVLMDGGGNTIYF	TGTGCCAGCAGCCCAGTTTTGATGGACGGGGGGGGAAACACCATATATTTT
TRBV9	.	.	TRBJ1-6	CASSVGWDSPLHF	TGTGCCAGCAGCGTAGGGTGGGATTCACCCCTCCACTTT